This passage covers 20 T cell receptor beta chains from one sample sequenced in a study of blood T cell repertoires in COVID-19. Sequenced by immunoSEQ multiplex PCR; TCRdb stores in-frame clones only, minus some. The sample carries 34,000 or so clones, approximately 88% recorded once. The sample taken for sequencing was peripheral blood. These receptors originate from a man aged 55 to 69 with active COVID-19.

This clone showed up just once. V is TRBV28 and J is TRBJ2-3; TRBD1 is a possible D gene (5 bases). The germline V gene encodes CDR1 MDHEN and CDR2 SYDVKM. V was pared by 4 bases and J by 6 bases, with 8 bases between. The CDR3 sequence is 12 residues long. The CDR3 loop reads CASSSGLDTQYF. The CDR3 DNA reads as TGTGCCAGCAGTTCAGGGTTGGATACGCAGTATTTT.

This rearrangement joins TRBV10-1 to TRBJ2-7; tentative D call: TRBD2 (5 bases). Trimming took off 4 bases at V and 6 bases at J, with 16 bases between the two ends. Germline V gives CDR1 WNHNN, CDR2 SYGVQD (reference sequence). The CDR3 runs to 14 residues. The CDR3 protein is CASSAAGNPPEQYF. The CDR3 DNA follows: TGCGCCAGCAGTGCTGCGGGTAACCCCCCCGAGCAGTACTTC.

This clone has just a few counts. V is TRBV18 and J is TRBJ2-1; 7 positions agree with TRBD2. The CDR3 runs to 16 residues. V shed 6 bases, J shed 6 bases, and the junction held 14 bases outside the gene matches. Looked up from germline, CDR1 is KGHSH and CDR2 is LQKENI. The chain's CDR3 is CASSHTTSLGSNEQFF. The CDR3 DNA reads TGTGCCAGCTCTCACACGACTAGCCTTGGGAGCAATGAGCAGTTCTTC.

The chain is built from TRBV7-6 and TRBJ2-7, with 11 bases that match TRBD2. In germline, CDR1 is SGHVS, CDR2 FNYEAQ. The CDR3 totals 16 residues. J lost 2 bases, V lost 1 base, and 4 bases had no gene match. In nucleotides, the CDR3 is TGTGCCAGCAGCTTAGGAGATAGCGGGAGGGCCTACGAGCAGTACTTC. Translated: CASSLGDSGRAYEQYF.

The chain carries TRBV5-4 and TRBJ2-1, with 12 bases lining up with TRBD2. CDR3 length: 15 amino acids. CDR1 SGHNT and CDR2 YYREEE come from the germline V gene (reference sequence). The J segment lost 10 bases and the V segment lost 1 base, leaving 6 bases of the junction unmatched. The CDR3 nucleotides are TGTGCCAGCAGCTTGAGGACTAGCGGGACGCAGGAGCAGTTCTTC. It yields the protein CASSLRTSGTQEQFF.

V gene TRBV12-3 or TRBV12-4 combines with J gene TRBJ1-2, with 10 positions matching TRBD1. CDR3 length equals 13 residues. Trimming removed 6 bases from V and 7 bases from J; junction bases left unmatched: 5. The CDR3 DNA reads as TGTGCCAGCAGGCCCGGGACAGGGGCTGGCTACACCTTC. Residues: CASRPGTGAGYTF.

This clone showed up just a few times. This rearrangement joins TRBV21-1 to TRBJ2-1; no DNA check was done on the table's D call, TRBD2. TRBV21-1 is a listed pseudogene. This CDR3 has 16 amino acids. The CDR3 is CASSTWTSGKYNEQFF. In nucleotides, the CDR3 is TGTGCCAGCAGCACCTGGACTAGCGGGAAATACAATGAGCAGTTCTTC.

The V and J genes are TRBV7-2 and TRBJ2-5, with D perhaps matching TRBD2 (6 bases). The V gene's germline CDR1 is SGHTA and CDR2 FQGNSA. Trimming left V 0 bases short and J 7 bases short, with 18 bases between. This CDR3 has 16 amino acids. CDR3 region: CASSLAGGVQGGTQYF. Here the CDR3 DNA reads TGTGCCAGCAGCTTAGCTGGTGGGGTGCAGGGAGGGACCCAGTACTTC.

The table lists this clone with a count of one. The chain has TRBV11-1 and TRBJ2-2; 8 positions agree with TRBD1. V lost 2 bases to trimming and J lost 6 bases; unmatched junction nucleotides: 5. This CDR3 contains 15 residues. Germline V gene sequence: CDR1 SGHAT, CDR2 FQDESV (reference sequence). The CDR3 reads CASSLRSGGSGELFF. The CDR3 bases are TGTGCCAGCAGCTTAAGGTCAGGGGGCTCCGGGGAGCTGTTTTTT. The variable domain in full, completed from reference TRBV11-1 and TRBJ2-2, reads EAEVAQSPRYKITEKSQAVAFWCDPISGHATLYWYRQILGQGPELLVQFQDESVVDDSQLPKDRFSAERLKGVDSTLKIQPAELGDSAMYLCASSLRSGGSGELFFGEGSRLTVL.

The V call is TRBV7-6, the J call TRBJ2-5; 12 bases line up with TRBD2. Germline CDR1 is SGHVS and CDR2 is FNYEAQ. V lost 1 base and J lost 5; bases outside the gene matches: 5. CDR3 length: 16 amino acids. CDR3: CASSLEWTSGKETQYF. The CDR3 DNA is TGTGCCAGCAGCTTAGAGTGGACTAGCGGGAAGGAGACCCAGTACTTC.

The chain couples TRBV4-2 to TRBJ1-4; perhaps TRBD1 as D (5 bases). The germline V gene encodes CDR1 LGHNA and CDR2 YNFKEQ. The CDR3 is 15 amino acids. The ends were cut back, 4 bases at V and 1 base at J, with 10 bases in the middle. This CDR3 reads CASSPRAETNEKLFF. The CDR3 DNA is TGTGCCAGCAGCCCCAGGGCCGAAACTAATGAAAAACTGTTTTTT.

Here the CDR3 reads CASSYGQALGNTIYF. The CDR3 nucleotides read TGCGCCAGCAGCTACGGACAGGCCTTGGGAAACACCATATATTTT. The gene calls are TRBV5-1 and TRBJ1-3; 7 bases are shared with TRBD1. Trimming at V came to 3 bases and at J to 4 bases, leaving 7 bases not matched to a gene. Germline CDR1 SGHRS, CDR2 YFSETQ. The length of the CDR3 is 15 residues.

The chain links TRBV7-2 to TRBJ2-1; 8 positions agree with TRBD2. CDR3 size: 18 residues. V was pared by 1 base and J by 0 bases, with 8 bases of the junction left unmatched. The germline CDR1 and CDR2 sequences are SGHTA and FQGNSA. CDR3 nucleotide sequence: TGTGCCAGCAGCTTAGGTCCGGGAGGGCCAGTCTCCTACAATGAGCAGTTCTTC. Its translation is CASSLGPGGPVSYNEQFF.

V usage is TRBV5-1 and J usage is TRBJ1-1; 7 bases align to TRBD1. Per the germline V gene, CDR1 is SGHRS and CDR2 is YFSETQ. This CDR3 region has 15 residues. The V gene end was trimmed by 3 bases and the J gene end by 1 base; junction bases not matched to a gene: 6. The CDR3 reads CASSSSGQPNTEAFF. CDR3 DNA: TGCGCCAGCAGCTCGTCGGGACAGCCGAACACTGAAGCTTTCTTT. The complete variable domain, with remaining parts taken from reference TRBV5-1 and TRBJ1-1, reads KAGVTQTPRYLIKTRGQQVTLSCSPISGHRSVSWYQQTPGQGLQFLFEYFSETQRNKGNFPGRFSGRQFSNSRSEMNVSTLELGDSALYLCASSSSGQPNTEAFFGQGTRLTVV.

V and J are TRBV12-2 and TRBJ1-6; TRBD1 is the table's D call and was not checked against the DNA. TRBV12-2 is shown as a pseudogene. This CDR3 spans 19 amino acids. For the CDR3, the DNA is TGTGCAAGTCGCTTAGCGCTTAAAACAGGGGGCCCCGATAATTCACCCCTCCACTTT. This codes for CASRLALKTGGPDNSPLHF.

This sequence joins TRBV5-8 and TRBJ1-1; TRBD1 is a possible D gene (6 bases). Germline values: CDR1 SGHTS, CDR2 YDEGEE. This CDR3 is built from 13 residues. Deletions cut 0 bases from V and 11 bases from J, with 14 bases between. CDR3 bases: TGTGCCAGCAGCTTGGCCGGGGGGCTCGGGGCTTTCTTT. Its translation: CASSLAGGLGAFF.

The table lists this clone with a count of one. The rearrangement joins TRBV28 to TRBJ2-3, with 11 bases fitting TRBD1. This CDR3 is 13 amino acids long. Germline V gene sequence: CDR1 MDHEN, CDR2 SYDVKM. The V and J ends lost 4 bases and 6 bases, in that order; junction bases with no gene match: 0. The CDR3 reads CASSWDRGDTQYF. CDR3 coding DNA: TGTGCCAGCAGTTGGGACAGGGGGGATACGCAGTATTTT.

This clone has a single count. This chain links TRBV24-1 with TRBJ2-3; 9 bases line up with TRBD2. V was clipped by 1 base and J by 3 bases; unmatched bases: 7. There are 17 residues in the CDR3. CDR1 is KGHDR, CDR2 SFDVKD, per germline. CDR3: CATSDLAASGATDTQYF. The CDR3 bases are TGTGCCACCAGTGATTTAGCGGCTAGCGGGGCTACAGATACGCAGTATTTT.

This chain uses TRBV3-1 (or the pseudogene TRBV3-2) with TRBJ1-1, with D possibly TRBD1 on 6 matching bases. The CDR3 is 15 residues long. Looked up from germline, CDR1 is LGHDT and CDR2 is YNNKEL (reference sequence). Deletions cut 0 bases from V and 3 bases from J, with 11 bases between. The CDR3 spells CASSQDNRAYTEAFF. As DNA, the CDR3 is TGTGCCAGCAGCCAAGATAACAGGGCCTACACTGAAGCTTTCTTT.

The chain links TRBV7-6 to TRBJ2-5; 7 nucleotides align to TRBD1. The J segment lost 2 bases and the V segment lost 5 bases, leaving 8 bases of the junction unmatched. Germline CDR1 is SGHVS and CDR2 is FNYEAQ. The CDR3 consists of 15 residues. In DNA, the CDR3 is TGTGCCAGCAGCCTTTACAGGGGAAAGCAAGAGACCCAGTACTTC. Residues: CASSLYRGKQETQYF.